This TCR beta chain was sequenced in a study of vaccination effects on CD4 cells after COVID-19. Study overall: It was a median of 72 days after the second dose that post-vaccine samples were obtained. Overall study findings and caveats: Clones that were induced by infection or by vaccine showed marked contraction late after vaccination.

Following a roughly 11-day culture, CD4+ T cells were purified. Either the BNT162b2 or mRNA-1273 vaccine was given to participants in two doses. IL-2 medium was substituted for half the medium on days 3 and 7. Libraries were prepared by immunoSEQ multiplex PCR; TCRdb keeps only in-frame clonotypes and omits some of them. The sample holds 65,000 to 90,000 clones, around 67% seen once. The CDR3 consists of 15 residues. V lost 4 bases and J lost 0, with 10 bases in between. Germline V CDR1 and CDR2: SGHTA, FQGNSA. This clone was observed a few times. Its antigen is not identified. This chain joins TRBV7-2 and TRBJ1-3, with no clear D. The clonotype comes from a human donor who received a COVID-19 vaccine. This specimen was CD4+ T cells from PBMCs cultured without peptide, taken after COVID-19 vaccination. The CDR3 loop reads CASSSQVISGNTIYF. The CDR3 nucleotides read TGTGCCAGCAGCTCCCAAGTGATCTCTGGAAACACCATATATTTT.